This T cell receptor (beta chain) was captured in a study of CD8+ T cells in alopecia areata. CDR1 and CDR2 (germline): MGHRA, YSYEKL. The CDR3 is made up of 14 amino acids. The ends were cut back, 0 bases at V and 3 bases at J, with 9 bases in the middle. Following RNA extraction, reverse transcription yielded cDNA that acted as the sequencing template. Generated by immunoSEQ multiplex PCR, the TCRdb table keeps only in-frame clones and is missing some. Of about 200,000 clones detected, 45% to 70% appear once; the ten largest clones hold approximately 4.9%. Study outcomes and limitations: Higher clonality was seen in lesional scalp than in normal scalp, especially in alopecia totalis/universalis.

This clone was detected only a few times. Antigen specificity is unknown. The chain links TRBV4-1 to TRBJ2-7; no firm D call. The clonotype originates from a human donor in good health. The sample was CD8+ T cells sorted from blood. The CDR3 reads CASSQEAGFYEQYF. The CDR3 nucleotides read TGCGCCAGCAGCCAAGAGGCAGGCTTCTACGAGCAGTACTTC.